A selection of T cell receptor beta chains follows, all from one sample in a study of blood T cell repertoires in COVID-19. Generated by immunoSEQ multiplex PCR, the TCRdb table keeps only in-frame clones and is missing some. Among 150,000 to 200,000 clones listed, roughly four fifths were seen once. Sequencing was done on a sample of peripheral blood. The origin of the receptors is a woman aged 80 or over with COVID-19, enrolled during active disease. Each CDR3 is given with its conserved first and last residue. A D gene is named only where the DNA matches it firmly. Clone size appears in some rows only: once, few, many, or a class for an expanded clone.

clone size,J gene,D gene,V gene,CDR3 DNA,CDR3 protein
NA,TRBJ1-2,NA,TRBV5-6,TGTGCCAGCAGCTTAAGGTGGGAGGTCTATGGCTACACCTTC,CASSLRWEVYGYTF
NA,TRBJ2-7,NA,TRBV5-1,TGCGCCAGCAGCTTGGTTCAGGGTGAGGAGCAGTACTTC,CASSLVQGEEQYF
NA,TRBJ2-3,TRBD1,TRBV11-1,TGTGCCAGCAGCTTGACAGGGGAGGTCGGAACAGATACGCAGTATTTT,CASSLTGEVGTDTQYF
NA,TRBJ1-2,TRBD1,TRBV6-5,TGTGCCAGCAGTTACCTGGGACAGGGAGATGGCTACACCTTC,CASSYLGQGDGYTF
NA,TRBJ2-2,TRBD2,TRBV4-2,TGTGCCAGCAGCCAAGCAGCGGGGGCTACGAACACCGGGGAGCTGTTTTTT,CASSQAAGATNTGELFF
NA,TRBJ2-5,TRBD1,TRBV5-4,TGTGCCAGCAGCTTGAACGCAGGGGGATATGAGACCCAGTACTTC,CASSLNAGGYETQYF
NA,TRBJ2-1,TRBD2,TRBV10-3,TGTGCCATCGGCCAGCGGGAGGGCCGAACCCTCTTC,CAIGQREGRTLF
NA,TRBJ1-1,NA,TRBV7-9,TGTGCCAGCATTAAGGGGGGGACCCCTCTTGAAGCTTTCTTT,CASIKGGTPLEAFF
NA,TRBJ2-1,TRBD2,TRBV7-9,TGTGCCAGCAGCTTTGGACTAGCGGGATACTCCTACAATGAGCAGTTCTTC,CASSFGLAGYSYNEQFF
NA,TRBJ2-1,TRBD2,TRBV18,TGTGCCAGCTCAACTAGCGGGAGGGCCAACCTAAATGAGCAGTTCTTC,CASSTSGRANLNEQFF
NA,TRBJ2-7,NA,TRBV12-3/TRBV12-4,TGTGCCAGCAGTTTGGGGCAGCCCTACGAGCAGTACTTC,CASSLGQPYEQYF
NA,TRBJ2-4,TRBD2,TRBV27,TGTGCCAGCAGTTTATTAGCGGGAAAAAACATTCAGTACTTC,CASSLLAGKNIQYF
few,TRBJ1-3,NA,TRBV21-1,TGTGCCAGCAGCAAAGGCAGCAGGGGGCAGGACACCATATATTTT,CASSKGSRGQDTIYF
few,TRBJ2-3,TRBD2,TRBV5-1,TGCGCCAGCAGCCCAGGGACTAGCGGGACAAGCACAGATACGCAGTATTTT,CASSPGTSGTSTDTQYF
NA,TRBJ1-2,NA,TRBV27,TGTGCCAGCAGTGCAATACAGGGAACCCTCTATGGCTACACCTTC,CASSAIQGTLYGYTF
NA,TRBJ2-1,NA,TRBV21-1,TGTGCCAGCAGCAACCTAGACCTAGCGGGGGGAGACAATGAGCAGTTCTTC,CASSNLDLAGGDNEQFF
NA,TRBJ2-1,NA,TRBV19,TGTGCCAGTAGGCGGGGTCACTACAATGAGCAGTTCTTC,CASRRGHYNEQFF
once,TRBJ2-5,NA,TRBV20-1,TGCAGTGCTAGTGTAAGGGGCGAGACCCAGTACTTC,CSASVRGETQYF
once,TRBJ2-5,TRBD1,TRBV18,TGTGCCAGCTCACTCGGACAGGGGTTAGGAGAGACCCAGTACTTC,CASSLGQGLGETQYF
NA,TRBJ2-1,TRBD2,TRBV5-6,TGTGCCAGCAGCTTGCTTTCCGGACTAGCGGACCTGTACAATGAGCAGTTCTTC,CASSLLSGLADLYNEQFF
NA,TRBJ1-3,NA,TRBV5-4,TGTGCCAGCAGCCCCACAGGTTCTGGAAACACCATATATTTT,CASSPTGSGNTIYF
NA,TRBJ2-1,TRBD2,TRBV2,TGTGCCAGCCGCGGGACTAGCGTACACAATGAGCAGTTCTTC,CASRGTSVHNEQFF
NA,TRBJ2-7,TRBD2,TRBV5-4,TGTGCCAGCAGCTCGCGTAGCGGGAGTGGTGAGCAGTACTTC,CASSSRSGSGEQYF
NA,TRBJ1-1,NA,TRBV11-3,TGTGCCAGCAGCTTAGATCGAGGCCCTCACACTGAAGCTTTCTTT,CASSLDRGPHTEAFF
NA,TRBJ2-5,NA,TRBV5-5,TGTGCCAGCAGCTTGGGGCCAGGGCTACAAGAGACCCAGTACTTC,CASSLGPGLQETQYF
NA,TRBJ2-5,NA,TRBV11-2,TGTGCCAGCCGCTGGGGCGACCAAGAGACCCAGTACTTC,CASRWGDQETQYF
NA,TRBJ2-3,TRBD2,TRBV15,TGTGCCACCGGTCCGGGACTAGGGAATGCGCAGTATTTT,CATGPGLGNAQYF
few,TRBJ1-3,TRBD1,TRBV11-3,TGTGCCAGCAGCGGACGAGGGGGACAGGCTCACTCTGGAAACACCATATATTTT,CASSGRGGQAHSGNTIYF
NA,TRBJ2-1,NA,TRBV19,TGTGCCAGTAGTATAGGGAGGGTCAATGAGCAGTTCTTC,CASSIGRVNEQFF
NA,TRBJ1-1,NA,TRBV15,TGTGCCACCAGCAGAGATATCGAGAAGTTCGGAGCTTTCTTT,CATSRDIEKFGAFF
NA,TRBJ1-1,NA,TRBV2,TGTGCCAGCAGTGCCCGGGAACCGTTTATGAACACTGAAGCTTTCTTT,CASSAREPFMNTEAFF
NA,TRBJ2-2,TRBD2,TRBV7-8,TGTGCCAGCAGCTTAGCTTTTCTGAGACTAGCGGGGGCGAACACCGGGGAGCTGTTTTTT,CASSLAFLRLAGANTGELFF
NA,TRBJ1-2,NA,TRBV5-5,TGTGCCAGCAGCTACGGGGGCTATGGCTACACCTTC,CASSYGGYGYTF
NA,TRBJ1-6,TRBD1,TRBV6-6,TGTGCCAGCAGTGCGGGACAGGGGGCGTACAATTCACCCCTCCACTTT,CASSAGQGAYNSPLHF
NA,TRBJ2-7,TRBD1,TRBV6-2/TRBV6-3,TGTGCCAGCAGTTACGAGACAGGGAGCGGCTTCTCCTACGAGCAGTACTTC,CASSYETGSGFSYEQYF
NA,TRBJ2-3,NA,TRBV28,TGTGCCAGCAGTTTACCCTTCTCAGATACGCAGTATTTT,CASSLPFSDTQYF
NA,TRBJ1-3,TRBD1,TRBV2,TGTGCCAGCAATCCTGGGACAGGTCCTAGCTCTGGAAACACCATATATTTT,CASNPGTGPSSGNTIYF
NA,TRBJ1-5,NA,TRBV6-1,TGTGCCAGCAGTGAACAGGGCAATCAGCCCCAGCATTTT,CASSEQGNQPQHF
NA,TRBJ2-1,TRBD2,TRBV4-1,TGCGCCAGCAGCCACGTTCTAGCGGGAGGCAATGAGCAGTTCTTC,CASSHVLAGGNEQFF